This T cell receptor (beta chain) was sequenced for a study of T cell responses to AZD1222 COVID-19 vaccine. As for the study in general: Analyses pooled second doses at about 4 or about 12 weeks.

Whole-study results and caveats: Donors were largely white British and mainly female; clonal diversity was possibly underestimated. As reported, nearly half of all spike-specific TCRs target variant regions that are unmutated. Two AZD1222 doses significantly raised spike-specific TCR breadth and depth over controls.

Concerning this clone: Its antigen is unidentified.

The V gene's germline CDR1 is SGHTA and CDR2 FQGNSA. The CDR3 is 12 residues long. V dropped 4 bases and J dropped 2 bases, with 6 bases sitting between them. Data came from immunoSEQ multiplex PCR; TCRdb stores just in-frame clones and leaves some out. This table holds over 100,000 clones, 90% found once. The TCR was taken from an adult in good health. The chain employs TRBV7-2 and TRBJ2-7; D is unclear. The source material was peripheral blood, sampled on day 0 of AZD1222 vaccination. CDR3 DNA: TGTGCCAGCAGCTATGATGCCTACGAGCAGTACTTC. This encodes CASSYDAYEQYF. Supplemented by reference TRBV7-2 and TRBJ2-7, the full variable domain reads GAGVSQSPSNKVTEKGKDVELRCDPISGHTALYWYRQSLGQGLEFLIYFQGNSAPDKSGLPSDRFSAERTGGSVSTLTIQRTQQEDSAVYLCASSYDAYEQYFGPGTRLTVT.